Described below is a single T cell receptor (beta chain) sequence and its context. The sample is drawn from a study of T cells after yellow fever vaccination. The junction had 12 bases not matched to a gene; V was cut back by 5 bases and J by 1 base. Germline CDR1 reads MNHNS; CDR2 reads SASEGT. The CDR3 consists of 17 residues. TCRdb redid the calling of the 5' RACE reads with MiXCR, one entry per CDR3 protein. The table has about 150,000 distinct CDR3 sequences, approximately 6.2% seen once. The clonotype comes from a man younger than 35 who received the YFV17D yellow fever vaccine. The sequences come from CD4+ T cells sorted from PBMCs, collected on the day of the first yellow fever vaccination. This chain joins TRBV6-1 and TRBJ2-7; 9 nucleotides align to TRBD1. In nucleotides, the CDR3 is TGTGCCAGCAGTACCCTAGGACAGGGGTATGGATCCTACGAGCAGTACTTC. Translating it yields CASSTLGQGYGSYEQYF.